This T cell receptor beta chain was sequenced for a study of cytomegalovirus exposure and HLA in healthy donors. Across the whole study: Roughly 80% of around 400 genotyped donors fell in the Caucasian-associated ancestry cluster. Study-wide points: On later analysis, the bulk of CMV-associated TCR beta chains appeared to be HLA-restricted.

Germline V gives CDR1 SGHTS, CDR2 YDEGEE. CDR3 size: 13 residues. Trimming took off 4 bases at V and 6 bases at J, with 12 bases between the two ends. Worth noting for this clone: Its antigen is not known.

Both 60 Vbeta primers and 13 Jbeta primers went into the PCR. The protocol was immunoSEQ multiplex PCR, while the TCRdb copy is restricted to in-frame clones and leaves out a portion. Of roughly 100,000 clones listed, approximately 70% are singletons. Specimen: PBMCs. V usage is TRBV5-8 and J usage is TRBJ2-3, with a weak D call TRBD1 (5 bases). This clonotype was obtained from a man aged 35-49 years in good health and CMV-seronegative. The CDR3 spells CASSMDIPDTQYF. The CDR3 bases are TGTGCCAGCAGCATGGACATCCCGGATACGCAGTATTTT.